This T cell receptor (beta chain) was observed in a study of CD8 T cells in Susac syndrome. While CD8+ and CD4+ T cells were isolated negatively, TEMRA cells were enriched by FACS. A quantity of about 0.5 to 1 ug RNA underwent reverse transcription using random hexamers. One entry per CDR3 protein results from TCRdb running MiXCR on the immunoSEQ multiplex PCR reads. Here the sample spans about 300,000 distinct CDR3 sequences, 65% to 90% being singletons. This sequence was found in a human donor with multiple sclerosis. Sequencing was done on a sample of CD8+ T cells from PBMCs.

The DNA of the CDR3 is TGTGCCAGCAGCCCAAAGACAGGGAACACCGGGGAGCTGTTTTTT. Amino acids: CASSPKTGNTGELFF. The rearrangement links TRBV7-9 to TRBJ2-2; possible D gene TRBD1, 6 bases. The CDR3 is 15 residues long. The germline V gene has CDR1 SEHNR and CDR2 FQNEAQ (reference sequence). V gave up 5 bases and J gave up 1 base, with 11 bases separating them.